This is a list of T cell receptor beta chains from one sample in a study of T cells in Graves' hyperthyroidism and ophthalmopathy. TCRdb re-called the multiplex PCR reads through MiXCR, storing one row per CDR3 protein. Of hundreds of thousands of distinct CDR3 sequences listed, 15% to 18% are singletons. The material sequenced was blood. All receptors derive from a woman aged 18 to 35 with Graves' hyperthyroidism. Both conserved end residues are part of each CDR3. Fields, in order: clone size, J gene, D gene, V gene, CDR3 DNA, CDR3 protein. D genes are given only for firm matches. Only part of the rows carry a size: once, few, many, or a class if the clone is expanded.

clone size: many
J gene: TRBJ1-5
D gene: -
V gene: TRBV7-8
CDR3 DNA: TGTGCCAGCAGCGTACGGGTTACCGACCATAGCAATCAGCCCCAGCATTTT
CDR3 protein: CASSVRVTDHSNQPQHF

clone size: many
J gene: TRBJ2-2
D gene: -
V gene: TRBV7-3
CDR3 DNA: TGCGCCAGCAGCTTTGGGGGAAACACCGGGGAGCTGTTTTTT
CDR3 protein: CASSFGGNTGELFF

clone size: few
J gene: TRBJ2-1
D gene: -
V gene: TRBV10-3
CDR3 DNA: TGTGCCATCAGTGAGGCTAGGAACAATGAGCAGTTCTTC
CDR3 protein: CAISEARNNEQFF

clone size: few
J gene: TRBJ1-6
D gene: -
V gene: TRBV5-1
CDR3 DNA: TGCGCCAGCAGCCCTGAGGACAGAAGCTCCTATAATTCACCCCTCCACTTT
CDR3 protein: CASSPEDRSSYNSPLHF

clone size: many
J gene: TRBJ1-1
D gene: -
V gene: TRBV6-1
CDR3 DNA: TGTGCCAGTCGCACCTCTTACACTGAAGCTTTCTTT
CDR3 protein: CASRTSYTEAFF

clone size: many
J gene: TRBJ1-4
D gene: TRBD1
V gene: TRBV9
CDR3 DNA: TGTGCCAGCAGCGCGGGACAGCGCGCGGAAAAACTGTTTTTT
CDR3 protein: CASSAGQRAEKLFF

clone size: many
J gene: TRBJ1-4
D gene: -
V gene: TRBV20-1
CDR3 DNA: TGCAGTGCTAGAGTAACCGTTCCAGGTGGAGAAAAACTGTTTTTT
CDR3 protein: CSARVTVPGGEKLFF

clone size: many
J gene: TRBJ2-7
D gene: TRBD2
V gene: TRBV5-1
CDR3 DNA: TGCGCCAGCAGCTTGGAGGGACTAGCGGGGACCTACGAGCAGTACTTC
CDR3 protein: CASSLEGLAGTYEQYF

clone size: many
J gene: TRBJ2-5
D gene: TRBD2
V gene: TRBV12-5
CDR3 DNA: TGTGCTAGTCGCGCCTCCTTAGCGGGGGGCCACCAAGAGACCCAGTACTTC
CDR3 protein: CASRASLAGGHQETQYF

clone size: many
J gene: TRBJ1-3
D gene: -
V gene: TRBV12-3/TRBV12-4
CDR3 DNA: TGTGCCAGCAGTTTATCCGGGTCTGGAAACACCATATATTTT
CDR3 protein: CASSLSGSGNTIYF

clone size: many
J gene: TRBJ2-3
D gene: TRBD1
V gene: TRBV28
CDR3 DNA: TGTGCCAGCACTACAGGGGGGTTGAGCACAGATACGCAGTATTTT
CDR3 protein: CASTTGGLSTDTQYF

clone size: many
J gene: TRBJ2-4
D gene: TRBD1
V gene: TRBV20-1
CDR3 DNA: TGCAGTGCCCCTCCGGGACAGCTCAAAAACATTCAGTACTTC
CDR3 protein: CSAPPGQLKNIQYF

clone size: many
J gene: TRBJ1-3
D gene: -
V gene: TRBV29-1
CDR3 DNA: TGCAGCCCTCCACATCACCTAGACAGGGGAAACACCATATATTTT
CDR3 protein: CSPPHHLDRGNTIYF

clone size: -
J gene: TRBJ2-5
D gene: -
V gene: TRBV7-9
CDR3 DNA: TGTGTCAGCAGCCCCACTGAGACCCAGTACTTC
CDR3 protein: CVSSPTETQYF

clone size: few
J gene: TRBJ2-7
D gene: -
V gene: TRBV10-3
CDR3 DNA: TGTGCCATCAGTGGGGGGGGGGACAGGCCCTACGAGCAGTACTTC
CDR3 protein: CAISGGGDRPYEQYF

clone size: many
J gene: TRBJ2-3
D gene: -
V gene: TRBV7-2
CDR3 DNA: TGTGCCACCAGCTTGAGTGCGGGGGCCCTCACAGATACGCAGTATTTT
CDR3 protein: CATSLSAGALTDTQYF

clone size: few
J gene: TRBJ1-2
D gene: -
V gene: TRBV7-9
CDR3 DNA: TGTGCCAGCAGCTTGGACAGCCCTTTCTATGGCTACACCTTC
CDR3 protein: CASSLDSPFYGYTF

clone size: many
J gene: TRBJ1-5
D gene: -
V gene: TRBV6-2/TRBV6-3
CDR3 DNA: TGTGCCAGCAGTTACTCCTTCGGGGGAGGTCAGCCCCAGCATTTT
CDR3 protein: CASSYSFGGGQPQHF

clone size: many
J gene: TRBJ1-5
D gene: -
V gene: TRBV6-1
CDR3 DNA: TGTGCCAGCACCTGGGACATTCGTGGCAATCAGCCCCAGCATTTT
CDR3 protein: CASTWDIRGNQPQHF

clone size: -
J gene: TRBJ2-1
D gene: -
V gene: TRBV11-2
CDR3 DNA: TGTGCCAGTAGCAAGAATAAAGGGGAGCAGTTCTTC
CDR3 protein: CASSKNKGEQFF

clone size: many
J gene: TRBJ2-1
D gene: -
V gene: TRBV12-3/TRBV12-4
CDR3 DNA: TGTGCCAGCCTCCGGGCCGACAATGAGCAGTTCTTC
CDR3 protein: CASLRADNEQFF

clone size: -
J gene: TRBJ2-7
D gene: TRBD1
V gene: TRBV11-1
CDR3 DNA: TGTGCCAGCAGCCATACTAGACAGGGGCTGACCTACGAGCAGTACTTC
CDR3 protein: CASSHTRQGLTYEQYF

clone size: -
J gene: TRBJ2-3
D gene: TRBD1
V gene: TRBV2
CDR3 DNA: TGTGCCAGCAGTGCGCTCAGGGGACAGGGGAATACAGATACGCAGTATTTT
CDR3 protein: CASSALRGQGNTDTQYF

clone size: once
J gene: TRBJ2-5
D gene: -
V gene: TRBV20-1
CDR3 DNA: TGCAGTGCTAGACCAGGGTACTTC
CDR3 protein: CSARPGYF

clone size: -
J gene: TRBJ2-2
D gene: -
V gene: TRBV11-3
CDR3 DNA: TGTGCCAGCAGCTTAGAGTGGGGCGCCGCGAACACCGGGGAGCTGTTTTTT
CDR3 protein: CASSLEWGAANTGELFF

clone size: many
J gene: TRBJ2-3
D gene: -
V gene: TRBV5-1
CDR3 DNA: TGCGCCAGCAGCATCCGGGACGGTGATTCGGATACGCAGTATTTT
CDR3 protein: CASSIRDGDSDTQYF

clone size: -
J gene: TRBJ1-5
D gene: TRBD1
V gene: TRBV28
CDR3 DNA: TGTGCCAGCAGTACTCCGGGACAGGGGTTGGATCAGCCCCAGCATTTT
CDR3 protein: CASSTPGQGLDQPQHF

clone size: -
J gene: TRBJ2-1
D gene: TRBD2
V gene: TRBV2
CDR3 DNA: TGTGCCAGCAGTGGGGAGGGCGAGCAGTTCTTC
CDR3 protein: CASSGEGEQFF

clone size: many
J gene: TRBJ2-1
D gene: TRBD2
V gene: TRBV18
CDR3 DNA: TGTGCCAGCTCACCTGGACTAGCCCACTGGGATGAGCAGTTCTTC
CDR3 protein: CASSPGLAHWDEQFF

clone size: few
J gene: TRBJ2-1
D gene: -
V gene: TRBV5-6
CDR3 DNA: TGTGCCAGCAGCTTTCCGCAGGGCCCACCCAATGAGCAGTTCTTC
CDR3 protein: CASSFPQGPPNEQFF

clone size: few
J gene: TRBJ1-2
D gene: -
V gene: TRBV5-1
CDR3 DNA: TGCGCCAGCAGCTTCGCAGGGCTTAACTATGGCTACACCTTC
CDR3 protein: CASSFAGLNYGYTF

clone size: many
J gene: TRBJ2-3
D gene: TRBD2
V gene: TRBV12-3/TRBV12-4
CDR3 DNA: TGTGCCAGCAAAACCGGGACTAGCAGAAGGGGGAGTACAGATACGCAGTATTTT
CDR3 protein: CASKTGTSRRGSTDTQYF

clone size: many
J gene: TRBJ2-5
D gene: TRBD1
V gene: TRBV12-3/TRBV12-4
CDR3 DNA: TGTGCCAGCAGCCCTCCCCGCCGACAGGGGCAAGAGACCCAGTACTTC
CDR3 protein: CASSPPRRQGQETQYF

clone size: few
J gene: TRBJ1-1
D gene: TRBD1
V gene: TRBV18
CDR3 DNA: TGTGCCAGCTCACAGGGGGCGCGGACTGAAGCTTTCTTT
CDR3 protein: CASSQGARTEAFF

clone size: many
J gene: TRBJ2-7
D gene: TRBD1
V gene: TRBV20-1
CDR3 DNA: TGCAGTGCTAGAGCCCGGACAGGGATCCACGAGCAGTACTTC
CDR3 protein: CSARARTGIHEQYF

clone size: many
J gene: TRBJ1-1
D gene: -
V gene: TRBV20-1
CDR3 DNA: TGCAGTGCTAGAGAGGTGGCAGGGGAACATGAAGCTTTCTTT
CDR3 protein: CSAREVAGEHEAFF

clone size: many
J gene: TRBJ2-7
D gene: TRBD2
V gene: TRBV6-5
CDR3 DNA: TGTGCCAGCAGTTACAGCGGGGCAAAATATTACGAGCAGTACTTC
CDR3 protein: CASSYSGAKYYEQYF

clone size: many
J gene: TRBJ2-2
D gene: -
V gene: TRBV3-1
CDR3 DNA: TGTGCCAGCAGCCAAGACCTAGCTAACACCGGGGAGCTGTTTTTT
CDR3 protein: CASSQDLANTGELFF

clone size: many
J gene: TRBJ2-7
D gene: -
V gene: TRBV6-2/TRBV6-3
CDR3 DNA: TGTGCCAGCAGTTCACATCTCCTTGCCGGGGGGCCTTCCTACGAGCAGTACTTC
CDR3 protein: CASSSHLLAGGPSYEQYF

clone size: many
J gene: TRBJ1-2
D gene: -
V gene: TRBV5-1
CDR3 DNA: TGCGCCAGCAGCGGAGTATGGGGCTACACCTTC
CDR3 protein: CASSGVWGYTF

clone size: many
J gene: TRBJ2-1
D gene: TRBD2
V gene: TRBV5-8
CDR3 DNA: TGTGCCAGCAGCTTGGCTAGCGGGAAGATCGATGAGCAGTTCTTC
CDR3 protein: CASSLASGKIDEQFF

clone size: many
J gene: TRBJ1-6
D gene: -
V gene: TRBV20-1
CDR3 DNA: TGCAGTGCTAGAGGGCGATTAGGATCACCCCTCCACTTT
CDR3 protein: CSARGRLGSPLHF

clone size: many
J gene: TRBJ2-1
D gene: TRBD1
V gene: TRBV2
CDR3 DNA: TGTGCCAGCAGTAGGGACAGGGGGAGGTCCTACAATGAGCAGTTCTTC
CDR3 protein: CASSRDRGRSYNEQFF

clone size: many
J gene: TRBJ2-7
D gene: -
V gene: TRBV5-1
CDR3 DNA: TGCGCCAGCAGCTTGGGGCAGAACTACGAGCAGTACTTC
CDR3 protein: CASSLGQNYEQYF

clone size: many
J gene: TRBJ2-5
D gene: TRBD1
V gene: TRBV24-1
CDR3 DNA: TGTGCCACCAGTGATTCCTGGACAGGGGCCGAAGAGACCCAGTACTTC
CDR3 protein: CATSDSWTGAEETQYF

clone size: many
J gene: TRBJ1-2
D gene: -
V gene: TRBV6-1
CDR3 DNA: TGTGCCAGCACCCGCCAGGCAGGAAACTATGGCTACACCTTC
CDR3 protein: CASTRQAGNYGYTF

clone size: many
J gene: TRBJ2-4
D gene: -
V gene: TRBV18
CDR3 DNA: TGTGCCAGCTCACCGATCAACAGGGTCGAGGGCATTCAGTACTTC
CDR3 protein: CASSPINRVEGIQYF

clone size: many
J gene: TRBJ2-3
D gene: -
V gene: TRBV7-8
CDR3 DNA: TGTGCCAGCAGCTTAGGGAACCCAGATACGCAGTATTTT
CDR3 protein: CASSLGNPDTQYF

clone size: many
J gene: TRBJ2-7
D gene: TRBD2
V gene: TRBV7-8
CDR3 DNA: TGTGCCAGCAGCCACCCGGGACTAGCGGGATTGCAGTACTTC
CDR3 protein: CASSHPGLAGLQYF

clone size: many
J gene: TRBJ2-7
D gene: -
V gene: TRBV5-8
CDR3 DNA: TGTGCCAGCAGCCCGGGGGGACAGCCTCTGTCCTACGAGCAGTACTTC
CDR3 protein: CASSPGGQPLSYEQYF

clone size: -
J gene: TRBJ2-7
D gene: -
V gene: TRBV12-3/TRBV12-4
CDR3 DNA: TGTGCCAGCAAGAACACAGGGATTTCCTACGAGCAGTACTTC
CDR3 protein: CASKNTGISYEQYF

clone size: -
J gene: TRBJ1-3
D gene: -
V gene: TRBV9
CDR3 DNA: TGTGCCAGCAGCGTAGGGGGGCGGATGAACTCTGGAAACACCATATATTTT
CDR3 protein: CASSVGGRMNSGNTIYF